This is a list of T cell receptor beta chains from one sample in a study of identifying expanded T cells in peripheral blood. This table comes from immunoSEQ multiplex PCR, and its TCRdb copy is limited to in-frame clones, with some not included. The top ten clones hold about 8% of a sample with around 130,000 clones, around nine tenths of them seen once. Input material: blood. The receptors shown here come from a person between 18 and 75 years old in good health. Both conserved end residues are part of each CDR3. A D gene is named only where the DNA matches it firmly. Rows give clone size only sometimes, using once, few, many, or a class for an expanded clone.

TRBJ1-4	TRBV4-2	-	-	CASSQGRTNEKLFF	TGTGCCAGCAGCCAAGGCAGGACTAATGAAAAACTGTTTTTT
TRBJ2-5	TRBV7-2	TRBD2	-	CASSLGTPSGGQETQYF	TGTGCCAGCAGCTTAGGCACCCCTAGCGGGGGCCAAGAGACCCAGTACTTC
TRBJ1-2	TRBV2	-	few	CASRLHGSYTF	TGTGCCAGCCGCCTACATGGTAGCTACACCTTC
TRBJ1-2	TRBV6-5	-	-	CASSSPPPSGNYGYTF	TGTGCCAGCAGTTCACCCCCCCCTAGCGGCAACTATGGCTACACCTTC
TRBJ2-5	TRBV28	TRBD1	-	CASSSGQEETQYF	TGTGCCAGCAGCTCAGGACAGGAAGAGACCCAGTACTTC
TRBJ2-3	TRBV6-5	TRBD2	once	CATSRLAGGTDTQYF	TGTGCCACCTCCCGACTAGCGGGTGGAACAGATACGCAGTATTTT
TRBJ2-7	TRBV7-2	TRBD1	-	CASSSGTGRSYEQYF	TGTGCCAGCAGTTCCGGGACAGGGCGCTCCTACGAGCAGTACTTC
TRBJ1-3	TRBV11-2	-	-	CASSLWRGNVGNTIYF	TGTGCCAGCAGCTTATGGAGGGGGAATGTTGGGAACACCATATATTTT
TRBJ2-1	TRBV29-1	-	-	CTVTSYNEQFF	TGCACCGTGACTAGCTACAATGAGCAGTTCTTC
TRBJ2-7	TRBV5-1	-	once	CASSLVGLIYEQYF	TGCGCCAGCAGCTTGGTAGGGCTTATCTACGAGCAGTACTTC
TRBJ2-1	TRBV29-1	TRBD2	-	CSPGLAGNEQFF	TGCAGCCCCGGACTAGCGGGAAATGAGCAGTTCTTC
TRBJ2-2	TRBV4-2	-	-	CASSQEGVSNTGELFF	TGTGCCAGCAGCCAAGAAGGGGTCTCGAACACCGGGGAGCTGTTTTTT
TRBJ2-7	TRBV5-1	-	-	CASSYGSSSYEQYF	TGCGCCAGCAGCTACGGGTCGAGCTCCTACGAGCAGTACTTC
TRBJ1-2	TRBV28	-	-	CASNGFYGYTF	TGTGCCAGCAATGGTTTTTATGGCTACACCTTC
TRBJ2-7	TRBV9	-	-	CASSVDLGTSYEQYF	TGTGCCAGCAGCGTAGACCTGGGAACCTCCTACGAGCAGTACTTC
TRBJ2-5	TRBV6-5	-	few	CASSGDFDGTETQYF	TGTGCCAGCAGTGGAGACTTCGACGGGACGGAGACCCAGTACTTC
TRBJ2-5	TRBV5-1	-	-	CASSLGGLQETQYF	TGCGCCAGCAGCTTGGGGGGGTTACAAGAGACCCAGTACTTC
TRBJ1-2	TRBV7-9	-	-	CASSFPRVGVSQGSDGYTF	TGTGCCAGCAGCTTTCCCAGAGTTGGGGTTAGCCAGGGGAGCGATGGCTACACCTTC
TRBJ2-5	TRBV10-3	TRBD2	-	CAISVLAGFQETQYF	TGTGCCATCAGCGTACTAGCGGGGTTTCAAGAGACCCAGTACTTC
TRBJ1-5	TRBV19	-	-	CASKIMDSPNQPQHF	TGTGCCAGTAAAATAATGGACAGCCCCAATCAGCCCCAGCATTTT
TRBJ1-1	TRBV5-6	-	-	CASSLAGSLEAFF	TGTGCCAGCAGCTTGGCCGGGAGCCTGGAAGCTTTCTTT
TRBJ1-5	TRBV27	-	once	CASSTTGTQPQHF	TGTGCCAGCAGTACTACAGGGACTCAGCCCCAGCATTTT
TRBJ2-5	TRBV5-6	-	-	CASSPLGETQYF	TGTGCCAGCAGCCCCCTGGGGGAGACCCAGTACTTC
TRBJ1-2	TRBV5-1	-	-	CASSQKGQTYYGYTF	TGCGCCAGCAGCCAAAAAGGGCAGACCTACTATGGCTACACCTTC
TRBJ1-1	TRBV13	TRBD1	-	CASSSRQGARTEAFF	TGTGCCAGCAGCTCGCGACAGGGGGCGCGAACTGAAGCTTTCTTT
TRBJ2-2	TRBV5-5	TRBD2	-	CASSLTSGSSGELFF	TGTGCCAGCAGCTTGACTAGCGGGAGTTCCGGGGAGCTGTTTTTT
TRBJ1-4	TRBV28	-	-	CASSLVSEKLFF	TGTGCCAGCAGTTTAGTATCTGAAAAACTGTTTTTT
TRBJ2-7	TRBV5-1	-	-	CASSLGLQGDEQYF	TGCGCCAGCAGCTTGGGTCTTCAAGGGGACGAGCAGTACTTC
TRBJ2-5	TRBV11-2	-	once	CASSNGSPLQETQYF	TGTGCCAGCAGCAATGGGAGTCCATTGCAAGAGACCCAGTACTTC
TRBJ2-5	TRBV7-8	-	once	CASSYRMGGQETQYF	TGTGCCAGCAGCTACAGGATGGGAGGCCAAGAGACCCAGTACTTC
TRBJ2-7	TRBV21-1	-	-	CASSQAKGAPGGQYF	TGTGCCAGCTCCCAAGCAAAGGGGGCCCCGGGAGGGCAGTACTTC
TRBJ2-1	TRBV10-1	-	-	CASSWQGSYRGEQFF	TGCGCCAGCAGTTGGCAGGGGTCGTATAGGGGTGAGCAGTTCTTC
TRBJ2-2	TRBV28	TRBD1	-	CASSLETGRYTGELFF	TGTGCCAGCAGTTTGGAGACAGGGCGGTACACCGGGGAGCTGTTTTTT
TRBJ2-5	TRBV7-3	TRBD2	-	CASSPSGSLGETQYF	TGTGCCAGCAGTCCCAGCGGGAGTTTGGGAGAGACCCAGTACTTC
TRBJ2-1	TRBV18	-	-	CASSPNSNEQFF	TGTGCCAGCTCACCCAATTCCAATGAGCAGTTCTTC
TRBJ2-1	TRBV15	-	-	CATSRDLSGNEQFF	TGTGCCACCAGCAGAGATCTTAGCGGAAATGAGCAGTTCTTC
TRBJ2-2	TRBV7-6	TRBD1	-	CASSIGQGNTGELFF	TGTGCCAGCAGCATCGGACAGGGGAACACCGGGGAGCTGTTTTTT
TRBJ1-2	TRBV4-1	-	few	CASSQVVSSGYGYTF	TGCGCCAGCAGCCAGGTGGTCTCTTCAGGGTATGGCTACACCTTC
TRBJ2-1	TRBV14	-	-	CASSQDGDEQFF	TGTGCCAGCAGCCAAGATGGGGATGAGCAGTTCTTC
TRBJ2-7	TRBV11-2	-	-	CASSSQRKQYF	TGTGCCAGCAGCTCGCAGAGGAAGCAGTACTTC
TRBJ2-2	TRBV28	-	-	CASSFFPNTGELFF	TGTGCCAGCAGTTTTTTCCCGAACACCGGGGAGCTGTTTTTT
TRBJ1-4	TRBV7-9	-	-	CASSSTGEVLKLFF	TGTGCCAGCAGCTCGACGGGGGAGGTTTTAAAACTGTTTTTT
TRBJ1-1	TRBV28	-	few	CASSSKQAQNTEAFF	TGTGCCAGCAGTTCGAAACAGGCCCAGAACACTGAAGCTTTCTTT
TRBJ1-2	TRBV6-1	-	-	CASSPGEGYTF	TGTGCCAGCAGTCCCGGAGAAGGCTACACCTTC
TRBJ2-1	TRBV6-6	TRBD2	-	CASSYSRGGDEQFF	TGTGCCAGCAGTTACTCCCGGGGGGGCGATGAGCAGTTCTTC
TRBJ2-7	TRBV5-1	TRBD2	-	CASSLTSGYEQYF	TGCGCCAGCAGCTTGACTAGCGGGTACGAGCAGTACTTC
TRBJ2-7	TRBV5-1	-	-	CASSLSGSGTFFSYEQYF	TGCGCCAGCAGCTTGTCGGGGTCAGGGACATTTTTCTCCTACGAGCAGTACTTC
TRBJ1-3	TRBV6-6	-	-	CASSYRGGSSGNTIYF	TGTGCCAGCAGTTACAGGGGGGGAAGTTCTGGAAACACCATATATTTT
TRBJ1-5	TRBV2	-	-	CASSPTEISNQPQHF	TGTGCCAGCAGTCCGACGGAGATTAGCAATCAGCCCCAGCATTTT
TRBJ1-4	TRBV2	-	-	CASRAGGFGEKLFF	TGTGCCAGCAGGGCCGGAGGGTTTGGGGAAAAACTGTTTTTT
TRBJ1-6	TRBV7-9	TRBD1	-	CASRGTGLSPLHF	TGTGCCAGCAGAGGGACAGGGCTTTCACCCCTCCACTTT
TRBJ1-5	TRBV6-1	-	-	CASWWGASQPQHF	TGTGCCAGCTGGTGGGGGGCAAGTCAGCCCCAGCATTTT
TRBJ2-3	TRBV7-9	-	-	CASSLGLGQNTQYF	TGTGCCAGCAGCCTCGGATTGGGGCAAAATACGCAGTATTTT
TRBJ1-5	TRBV15	-	-	CATSHGTAVNQPQHF	TGTGCCACCAGCCATGGGACGGCGGTAAATCAGCCCCAGCATTTT
TRBJ1-3	TRBV29-1	-	-	CSVEDQRGSSGNTIYF	TGCAGCGTTGAAGATCAACGGGGGAGCTCTGGAAACACCATATATTTT
TRBJ1-2	TRBV14	-	-	CASSQSGYGYTF	TGTGCCAGCAGCCAATCTGGGTATGGCTACACCTTC